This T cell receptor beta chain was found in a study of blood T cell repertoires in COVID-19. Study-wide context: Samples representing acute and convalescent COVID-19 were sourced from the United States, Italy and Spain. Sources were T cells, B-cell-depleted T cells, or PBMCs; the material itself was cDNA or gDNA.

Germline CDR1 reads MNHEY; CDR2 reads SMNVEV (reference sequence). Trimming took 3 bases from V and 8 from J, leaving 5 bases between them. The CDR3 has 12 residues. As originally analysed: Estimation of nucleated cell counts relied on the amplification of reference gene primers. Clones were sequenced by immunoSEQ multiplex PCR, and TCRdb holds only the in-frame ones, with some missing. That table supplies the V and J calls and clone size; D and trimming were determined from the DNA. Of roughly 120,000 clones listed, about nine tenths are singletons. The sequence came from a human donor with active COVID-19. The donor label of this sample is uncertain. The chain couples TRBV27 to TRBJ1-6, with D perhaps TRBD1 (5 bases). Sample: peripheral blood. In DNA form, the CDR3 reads TGTGCCAGCAGTTTGGGGCATTCACCCCTCCACTTT. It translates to CASSLGHSPLHF.